This T cell receptor (beta chain) is from a study of T cell repertoires in cytomegalovirus infection. Study-wide background: Evidence of both CMV infection and a matching HLA type came from public TCR beta signatures.

The germline V gene has CDR1 SGHTA and CDR2 FQGNSA. V was clipped by 4 bases and J by 1 base; unmatched bases: 12. The CDR3 consists of 18 residues. This clonotype was detected many times. Each CDR3 protein is one row after TCRdb ran MiXCR on the reads. The data contain a few hundred thousand distinct CDR3 sequences, 26% of them singletons. The TCR sequence derives from a human donor in good health (CMV status not recorded). Some clones in this sample may be carry-over from other donors' samples. Specimen: PBMCs. V is TRBV7-2 and J is TRBJ2-7, with TRBD2 matching 11 bases. The CDR3 protein is CASSSGASGRSLSYEQYF. The DNA of the CDR3 is TGTGCCAGCAGCTCCGGGGCTAGCGGGAGGTCCTTATCCTACGAGCAGTACTTC.